This section outlines one T cell receptor beta chain sequence together with its context. The data stem from a study of blood T cell repertoires in COVID-19. Study in general: Samples taken during acute and convalescent COVID-19 were collected in the United States, Italy and Spain.

Sequencing used immunoSEQ multiplex PCR; TCRdb keeps in-frame clones, though not all of them. The table has under 40,000 clones, more than 70% seen once. The sample taken for sequencing was peripheral blood. This TCR was sampled from a man between 65 and 80 years old with active COVID-19.

The CDR3 DNA sequence: TGTGCCAGCAGCGAGGGACTAGCGGGGGGGTCCTCTAGCACAGATACGCAGTATTTT. It codes for CASSEGLAGGSSSTDTQYF. J is TRBJ2-3 and V is TRBV9; 16 bases are shared with TRBD2. The germline CDR1 and CDR2 sequences are SGDLS and YYNGEE. CDR3 size: 19 residues. V shed 3 bases, J shed 0 bases, and the junction held 7 bases outside the gene matches.